These 5 T cell receptor beta chains were sequenced from one sample in a study of OX40 agonist ivuxolimab in advanced cancers. Clones were read by immunoSEQ multiplex PCR, and TCRdb kept only the in-frame ones, dropping some. The data show under 90,000 clones, with roughly 87% seen just once and about 1.8% held by the top ten. This material consisted of CD4+ or CD8+ T cells sorted from blood, taken in a trial of the OX40 agonist ivuxolimab. Every receptor here comes from an adult with an advanced solid tumor such as melanoma, head and neck, liver or kidney cancer.

The genes are TRBV28 and TRBJ1-5; D is uncertain. V was trimmed by 2 bases and J by 1 base, leaving 6 bases between them. Germline V gene data show CDR1 as MDHEN and CDR2 as SYDVKM. The CDR3 is made up of 14 amino acids. The CDR3 loop reads CASSLGRSNQPQHF. The CDR3 DNA reads as TGTGCCAGCAGTTTAGGGCGGAGCAATCAGCCCCAGCATTTT. The complete variable domain, with remaining parts taken from reference TRBV28 and TRBJ1-5, reads DVKVTQSSRYLVKRTGEKVFLECVQDMDHENMFWYRQDPGLGLRLIYFSYDVKMKEKGDIPEGYSVSREKKERFSLILESASTNQTSMYLCASSLGRSNQPQHFGDGTRLSIL.

The chain joins TRBV28 to TRBJ1-5; TRBD1 might be the D (5 bases). The CDR3 is 16 amino acids. Trimming cost V 3 bases and J 2 bases, with 14 bases left between them. CDR1 and CDR2 from the germline V gene are MDHEN and SYDVKM. The CDR3 reads CASSLNRGAGNQPQHF. The CDR3 nucleotides are TGTGCCAGCAGTTTGAATCGAGGGGCCGGCAATCAGCCCCAGCATTTT.

The J gene is TRBJ1-1, the V gene TRBV11-3; no reliable D call. CDR3 size: 14 residues. Germline values: CDR1 SGHNT, CDR2 YENEEA. V lost 1 base and J lost 8, with 14 bases in between. CDR3 residues: CASSLGAWADEAFF. CDR3 in DNA: TGTGCCAGCAGCTTAGGAGCATGGGCAGACGAAGCTTTCTTT.

The table lists this clone with a count of one. The CDR3 nucleotides read TGTGCCAGCAGCCAAGTGGGGACAGGGACCGGGGAGCTGTTTTTT. Translating it yields CASSQVGTGTGELFF. The chain combines TRBV14 with TRBJ2-2; the match to TRBD1 covers 9 bases. CDR1 SGHDN and CDR2 FVKESK come from the germline V gene. With 1 base clipped from V and 5 bases from J, the junction kept 2 bases outside the gene matches. The CDR3 sequence is 15 residues long.

The V call is TRBV28, the J call TRBJ2-1; D not resolved. Germline V gene sequence: CDR1 MDHEN, CDR2 SYDVKM. The length of the CDR3 is 11 residues. Trimming removed 7 bases from V and 2 bases from J, with 3 bases in between. CDR3 in DNA: TGTGCCAGCAACGCCTACAATGAGCAGTTCTTC. This sequence encodes CASNAYNEQFF.